This T cell receptor beta chain was sequenced in a study of blood T cell repertoires in COVID-19. Whole-study context: From the United States, Italy and Spain came samples of acute and convalescent COVID-19.

Original processing methods: Estimation of nucleated cell counts was performed using reference gene primer amplification. Only in-frame clones appear in the TCRdb table, and some are missing; sequencing was by immunoSEQ multiplex PCR. V and J calls plus clone size are reproduced from that table; the DNA served to infer D and trimming. The table shows approximately 150,000 clones, with around 81% occurring only once. This TCR was sampled from a woman between 50 and 59 years old with acute or convalescent COVID-19. Sequenced input: peripheral blood.

The chain's CDR3 is CASSPGPNSPLHF. In DNA, the CDR3 is TGTGCCAGCTCACCAGGGCCTAATTCACCCCTCCACTTT. The chain combines TRBV18 with TRBJ1-6, with D unclear. This CDR3 is 13 amino acids long. From germline, CDR1 is KGHSH and CDR2 LQKENI. Trimming left V 2 bases short and J 6 bases short, with 5 bases between.